Shown below are 16 T cell receptor beta chains from a single sample sequenced in a study of cytomegalovirus exposure and HLA in healthy donors. The PCR was carried out with 60 Vbeta primers and 13 Jbeta primers. The assay was immunoSEQ multiplex PCR, and TCRdb's table has in-frame clones only and misses some. Of roughly 80,000 clones listed, approximately 67% are singletons. The sequenced sample was PBMCs. The source is a male donor in good health and CMV-seropositive.

V gene TRBV19 combines with J gene TRBJ1-1; D is uncertain. Deletions cut 8 bases from V and 8 bases from J, with 6 bases between. Germline V gene data show CDR1 as LNHDA and CDR2 as SQIVND (reference sequence). The CDR3 contains 9 residues. This chain's CDR3 is CASGQEAFF. CDR3 DNA: TGTGCCAGTGGCCAGGAAGCTTTCTTT.

This clone was seen more than once but under ten times. DNA for the CDR3: TGTGCCAGCAGCTTAGCGACAGGGCCTGGCTATGGCTACACCTTC. Translation gives CASSLATGPGYGYTF. The gene calls are TRBV7-2 and TRBJ1-2; TRBD1 matches at 7 bases. The CDR3 spans 15 residues. J lost 4 bases, V lost 0 bases, and 5 bases had no gene match. Germline V gene data show CDR1 as SGHTA and CDR2 as FQGNSA.

The chain combines TRBV27 with TRBJ1-1; no definite D call. The length of the CDR3 is 12 residues. Germline V lookup: CDR1 MNHEY, CDR2 SMNVEV (reference sequence). The V end was cut by 7 bases, the J end by 5 bases, with 11 bases between. The CDR3 is CASTGSGTEAFF. In nucleotides, the CDR3 is TGTGCCAGCACGGGGAGCGGGACTGAAGCTTTCTTT.

This clone was seen more than once but under ten times. The V and J genes are TRBV19 and TRBJ2-3; 7 bases line up with TRBD2. Germline V CDR1 and CDR2: LNHDA, SQIVND (reference sequence). The CDR3 has 12 residues. Losses at the gene ends were 6 bases for V and 9 bases for J; bases not matched to a gene: 6. The CDR3 DNA reads TGTGCCAGTAGACAGGCGGGGGAAACGCAGTATTTT. This gives the protein CASRQAGETQYF.

The chain carries TRBV7-3 and TRBJ2-4, with 7 bases matching TRBD2. The trim removed 5 bases at V and 0 bases at J, leaving 1 base unmatched. The germline gives CDR1 SGHTA, CDR2 FQGTGA. This CDR3 is built from 14 residues. DNA for the CDR3: TGTGCCAGCAGCACGGGGGGAGCCAAAAACATTCAGTACTTC. Protein product: CASSTGGAKNIQYF.

The chain employs TRBV7-3 and TRBJ2-3; 7 nucleotides align to TRBD2. From germline, CDR1 is SGHTA and CDR2 FQGTGA. The V segment lost 5 bases and the J segment 2 bases; nucleotides outside the gene matches: 7. The CDR3 spans 15 residues. CDR3 region: CASSPWGGLTDTQYF. CDR3 sequence (DNA): TGTGCCAGCAGCCCCTGGGGGGGTCTCACAGATACGCAGTATTTT.

The V call is TRBV9, the J call TRBJ1-2; D may be TRBD1 (6 bases). Germline values: CDR1 SGDLS, CDR2 YYNGEE. The CDR3 runs 14 residues. V lost 0 bases and J 3 bases, leaving 9 bases between the germline ends. CDR3 DNA sequence: TGTGCCAGCAGCGTAGCGGCAGGGGACTATGGCTACACCTTC. This gives the protein CASSVAAGDYGYTF.

The chain combines TRBV5-1 with TRBJ1-2; 7 bases match TRBD1. Trimming removed 3 bases from V and 8 bases from J; junction bases left unmatched: 13. From germline, CDR1 is SGHRS and CDR2 YFSETQ. This CDR3 has 15 amino acids. CDR3 sequence reads: CASSSAEGAPRGYTF. CDR3 DNA sequence: TGCGCCAGCAGCTCGGCGGAGGGGGCCCCCAGAGGCTACACCTTC.

This clone turned up a few times. The rearrangement links TRBV2 to TRBJ1-1; 10 nucleotides line up with TRBD1. This CDR3 comprises 15 residues. Germline assignment: CDR1 SNHLY and CDR2 FYNNEI. Trimming at V came to 4 bases and at J to 4 bases, leaving 6 bases not matched to a gene. CDR3 sequence: CASSVGQGLITEAFF. CDR3 bases: TGTGCCAGCAGTGTGGGACAGGGGTTAATCACTGAAGCTTTCTTT. The full variable domain, with the rest looked up from reference TRBV2 and TRBJ1-1, is EPEVTQTPSHQVTQMGQEVILRCVPISNHLYFYWYRQILGQKVEFLVSFYNNEISEKSEIFDDQFSVERPDGSNFTLKIRSTKLEDSAMYFCASSVGQGLITEAFFGQGTRLTVV.

V usage is TRBV6-5 and J usage is TRBJ1-2, with TRBD1 matching over 7 bases. The CDR3 contains 12 residues. Per germline, CDR1 MNHEY and CDR2 SVGAGI. V lost 5 bases, J lost 7 bases, and 4 bases stayed unmatched. The CDR3 bases are TGTGCCAGCAGTGCGGACAGGTCTGGCTACACCTTC. This sequence encodes CASSADRSGYTF.

In this sample, this clone turned up a few times. The chain combines TRBV4-2 with TRBJ2-2; D uncertain. This CDR3 is 20 amino acids long. Germline CDR1 and CDR2: LGHNA and YNFKEQ. The ends were cut back, 2 bases at V and 5 bases at J, with 27 bases in the middle. The CDR3 loop reads CASSQRAPTRPGFRTGELFF. CDR3 sequence (DNA): TGTGCCAGCAGCCAACGCGCTCCGACCAGGCCCGGTTTTAGGACCGGGGAGCTGTTTTTT.

This clone has just one count. This rearrangement joins TRBV5-1 to TRBJ2-1; TRBD1 agrees at 7 bases. The CDR3 loop spans 16 amino acids. The J segment lost 0 bases and the V segment lost 0 bases, leaving 3 bases of the junction unmatched. The germline V gene has CDR1 SGHRS and CDR2 YFSETQ. The CDR3, as DNA: TGCGCCAGCAGCTTGGTGGGACAGCTCTCCTACAATGAGCAGTTCTTC. This gives the protein CASSLVGQLSYNEQFF.

The chain uses TRBV18 and TRBJ1-1; D call uncertain. V lost 1 base to trimming and J lost 1 base, with 7 bases between them. Germline-derived CDR1 and CDR2 are KGHSH and LQKENI. The CDR3 contains 14 residues. In nucleotides, the CDR3 is TGTGCCAGCTCACCACGGGGAGCGAACACTGAAGCTTTCTTT. It translates to CASSPRGANTEAFF. The full variable domain, its missing parts supplied by reference TRBV18 and TRBJ1-1, is NAGVMQNPRHLVRRRGQEARLRCSPMKGHSHVYWYRQLPEEGLKFMVYLQKENIIDESGMPKERFSAEFPKEGPSILRIQQVVRGDSAAYFCASSPRGANTEAFFGQGTRLTVV.

The chain combines TRBV25-1 with TRBJ1-5; a possible D gene is TRBD1 (6 bases). With 4 bases removed from V and 4 bases from J, the gap between germline ends came to 14 bases. CDR1 and CDR2 from the germline V gene are MGHDK and SYGVNS. CDR3 length equals 15 residues. The CDR3 nucleotides read TGTGCCAGCAGTGCACAGGGTGGCCTAAATCAGCCCCAGCATTTT. Its protein is CASSAQGGLNQPQHF.

The table lists this clone with a few counts. The genes are TRBV5-5 and TRBJ2-1; 8 positions match TRBD2. CDR3 length: 16 residues. In germline, CDR1 is SGHKS, CDR2 YYEKEE (reference sequence). V shed 4 bases and J 9 bases; nucleotides not matched to a gene: 15. CDR3 coding DNA: TGTGCCAGCAGCGGGGCCGGGGAGGGACTAGGGATTGAGCAGTTCTTC. Protein sequence: CASSGAGEGLGIEQFF. Combining the CDR3 with reference TRBV5-5 and TRBJ2-1 gives the whole variable domain DAGVTQSPTHLIKTRGQQVTLRCSPISGHKSVSWYQQVLGQGPQFIFQYYEKEERGRGNFPDRFSARQFPNYSSELNVNALLLGDSALYLCASSGAGEGLGIEQFFGPGTRLTVL.

This clone has a handful of counts. V and J are TRBV5-4 and TRBJ2-2; 8 nucleotides line up with TRBD1. Unmatched junction bases numbered 8, after V lost 0 bases and J lost 4 bases. CDR3 length: 17 amino acids. From germline, CDR1 is SGHNT and CDR2 YYREEE (reference sequence). The DNA for the CDR3 is TGTGCCAGCAGCTTGGGGCAGGGGGCGCGCGGCACCGGGGAGCTGTTTTTT. Protein product: CASSLGQGARGTGELFF.